Reported below is one TCR beta chain. This sample is part of a study of OX40 agonist ivuxolimab in advanced cancers. Study background: Patients assigned to dose escalation were diagnosed with hepatocellular carcinoma, melanoma, renal cell or head and neck cancer.

V dropped 0 bases and J dropped 6 bases, with 14 bases sitting between them. Germline V gene sequence: CDR1 MGHRA, CDR2 YSYEKL. The CDR3 covers 15 residues. The assay was immunoSEQ multiplex PCR, and TCRdb's table has in-frame clones only and misses some. The repertoire holds 25,000 to 35,000 clones, 75% to 90% seen once, with less than 15% in the top ten. Sequenced material: CD4+ or CD8+ T cells sorted from blood, taken in a trial of the OX40 agonist ivuxolimab. The receptor was derived from an adult with an advanced solid tumor such as melanoma, head and neck, liver or kidney cancer. This chain links TRBV4-1 with TRBJ1-1; no clear D gene. The CDR3 DNA follows: TGCGCCAGCAGCCAAGATGGAGTCCGGCGGCCTGAAGCTTTCTTT. Its translation: CASSQDGVRRPEAFF.